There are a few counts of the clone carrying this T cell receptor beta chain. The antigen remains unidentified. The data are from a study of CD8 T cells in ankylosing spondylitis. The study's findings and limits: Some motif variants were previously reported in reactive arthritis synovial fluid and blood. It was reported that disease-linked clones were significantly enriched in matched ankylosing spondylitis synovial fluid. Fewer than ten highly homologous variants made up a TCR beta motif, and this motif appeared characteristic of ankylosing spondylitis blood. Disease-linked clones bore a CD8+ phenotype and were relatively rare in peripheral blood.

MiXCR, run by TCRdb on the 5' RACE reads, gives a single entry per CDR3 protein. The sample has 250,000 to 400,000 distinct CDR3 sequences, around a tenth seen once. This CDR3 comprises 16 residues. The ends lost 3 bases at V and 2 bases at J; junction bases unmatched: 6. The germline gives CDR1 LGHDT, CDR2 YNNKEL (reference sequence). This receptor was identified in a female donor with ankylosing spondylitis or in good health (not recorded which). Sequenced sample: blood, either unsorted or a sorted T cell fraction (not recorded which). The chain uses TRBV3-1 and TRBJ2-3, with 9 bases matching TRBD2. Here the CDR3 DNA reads TGTGCCAGCAGCCAGATGAGCGGGAGGACCACAGATACGCAGTATTTT. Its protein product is CASSQMSGRTTDTQYF.